The 29 T cell receptor beta chains below were found in one sample sequenced in a study of Graves' ophthalmopathy and Graves' hyperthyroidism. The study amplified TCR beta CDR3 regions using RNA transcripts. Second-round multiplex PCR followed a first-round RT-PCR using HTBI primers. TCRdb re-analysed the multiplex PCR reads in MiXCR, keeping a single row per CDR3 protein. Counted here are a few hundred thousand distinct CDR3 sequences, about 18% occurring once; the ten biggest clones make up 2% to 2.5%. Sequenced material: peripheral blood. These receptors were obtained from an adult woman with stable Graves' hyperthyroidism.

This clonotype was seen repeatedly, ten times or more. The V and J genes are TRBV6-5 and TRBJ2-7; 8 nucleotides match TRBD1. CDR3 length: 16 amino acids. The ends lost 4 bases at V and 3 bases at J; junction bases unmatched: 11. CDR1 and CDR2 (germline): MNHEY, SVGAGI. For the CDR3, the DNA is TGTGCCAGCAGTTCGACGCAGGGGGCCAAAAGCTACGAGCAGTACTTC. This gives the protein CASSSTQGAKSYEQYF.

This clonotype was recorded many times. Here the CDR3 DNA reads TGTGCCAGCAGCTCGGGACAGATGTCCGAGCAGTACTTC. This encodes CASSSGQMSEQYF. The chain couples TRBV28 to TRBJ2-7; 7 nucleotides align to TRBD1. CDR3 size: 13 residues. Germline V gene sequence: CDR1 MDHEN, CDR2 SYDVKM. Trimming took 6 bases from V and 6 from J; bases not matched to a gene: 8.

The chain links TRBV20-1 to TRBJ2-7; 13 bases are shared with TRBD2. Germline-derived CDR1 and CDR2 are DFQATT and SNEGSKA (reference sequence). This CDR3 is 16 amino acids long. V trimming: 5 bases; J trimming: 0 bases; junction bases outside the gene matches: 7. This CDR3 is CSAAGTSGMDSYEQYF. The CDR3 DNA is TGCAGTGCTGCAGGGACTAGCGGGATGGACTCCTACGAGCAGTACTTC.

The sample holds many counts of this clonotype. The V call is TRBV10-3, the J call TRBJ2-3, with 12 bases fitting TRBD2. The CDR3 covers 14 residues. Per the germline V gene, CDR1 is ENHRY and CDR2 is SYGVKD. The V gene end was trimmed by 3 bases and the J gene end by 5 bases; junction bases not matched to a gene: 0. CDR3 sequence (DNA): TGTGCCATCAGTGAACTAGCGGGAGGAGATACGCAGTATTTT. This gives the protein CAISELAGGDTQYF.

This clonotype was seen at least ten times. This chain connects TRBV12-3 or TRBV12-4 to TRBJ2-6, with D perhaps matching TRBD2 (6 bases). The V gene lost 8 bases and the J gene lost 4 bases, with 21 bases spanning the gap. CDR3 size: 17 residues. The chain's CDR3 is CASGPGDGVSGANVLTF. The CDR3 bases are TGTGCCAGCGGCCCGGGGGATGGGGTGTCGGGGGCCAACGTCCTGACTTTC.

The V call is TRBV6-5, the J call TRBJ2-4, with 8 bases fitting TRBD1. The last part of the DNA fits TRBJ1-2 better; the J call may be wrong. The CDR3 extends over 14 amino acids. Germline assignment: CDR1 MNHEY and CDR2 SVGAGI. The CDR3 region has the DNA TGTGCCAGCAGTTACTCAACAGGGGGAAGTGGCTACACCTTC. Translated: CASSYSTGGSGYTF.

This clonotype was detected many times. This chain joins TRBV12-5 and TRBJ2-7; D could derive from TRBD1 or TRBD2 (5 bases each). Germline V gives CDR1 LGHNT, CDR2 FRNRAP. The CDR3 length is 15 residues. V was cut by 3 bases and J by 3 bases, with 15 bases left in between. DNA for the CDR3: TGTGCTAGTGGTTTAGACACCGGGGCCCACTACGAGCAGTACTTC. It translates to CASGLDTGAHYEQYF.

In its sample, this clonotype was seen many times. This CDR3 reads CASSQSRGGYTF. The CDR3, as DNA: TGTGCCAGCAGCCAATCCAGGGGTGGCTACACCTTC. The genes are TRBV14 and TRBJ1-2; D may be TRBD1 (6 bases). The germline CDR1 and CDR2 sequences are SGHDN and FVKESK. Trimming stripped 2 bases from V and 7 bases from J, with 8 bases between. The CDR3 is 12 residues long. The variable domain in full, with the rest retrieved from reference TRBV14 and TRBJ1-2, is EAGVTQFPSHSVIEKGQTVTLRCDPISGHDNLYWYRRVMGKEIKFLLHFVKESKQDESGMPNNRFLAERTGGTYSTLKVQPAELEDSGVYFCASSQSRGGYTFGSGTRLTVV.

This clonotype was seen repeatedly, ten times or more. The CDR3 DNA reads TGTGCCAGCAGCGTATTGTCGGGCCTCAACTATGGCTACACCTTC. This gives the protein CASSVLSGLNYGYTF. The chain is built from TRBV28 and TRBJ1-2, with unresolved D. The ends were cut back, 6 bases at V and 2 bases at J, with 16 bases in the middle. The CDR3 contains 15 residues. Germline-derived CDR1 and CDR2 are MDHEN and SYDVKM.

This clonotype was seen repeatedly, ten times or more. The chain is built from TRBV6-2 or TRBV6-3 and TRBJ2-2, with no clear D. The CDR3 length is 13 residues. V gave up 6 bases and J gave up 6 bases, with 11 bases separating them. Germline V gene sequence: CDR1 MNHEY, CDR2 SVGEGT. CDR3 sequence: CASRGRVAGELFF. As DNA, the CDR3 is TGTGCCAGCAGGGGAAGGGTCGCCGGGGAGCTGTTTTTT.

This clonotype has a handful of counts. As DNA, the CDR3 is TGTGCCAGCAGCCAACTGGCTGAGGTCACCGGGGAGCTGTTTTTT. It codes for CASSQLAEVTGELFF. This chain joins TRBV7-9 and TRBJ2-2, with no clear D. This CDR3 region has 15 residues. CDR1 is SEHNR, CDR2 FQNEAQ, per germline (reference sequence). V shed 5 bases and J shed 4 bases, with 14 bases lying between them.

The rearrangement links TRBV4-1 to TRBJ1-5; no clear D gene. Germline CDR1 is MGHRA and CDR2 is YSYEKL. The V end lost 0 bases, the J end lost 1 base, and 10 bases lay between the germline ends. CDR3 size: 16 residues. CDR3 coding DNA: TGCGCCAGCAGCCAAGATGCTGCGTACAGCAATCAGCCCCAGCATTTT. As protein: CASSQDAAYSNQPQHF.

This clonotype occurred many times. The V gene is TRBV28, the J gene TRBJ2-7; 9 bases are a match to TRBD1. Looked up from germline, CDR1 is MDHEN and CDR2 is SYDVKM. The CDR3 sequence is 12 residues long. V lost 8 bases, J lost 9 bases, and 8 bases stayed unmatched. Here the CDR3 DNA reads TGTGCCAGCCTGGGACAGGGAGACGTGCAGTACTTC. Its translation: CASLGQGDVQYF.

The chain has TRBV3-1 and TRBJ1-2; tentatively, D is TRBD1 (6 bases). V lost 0 bases and J lost 7, with 21 bases in between. CDR3 length: 17 amino acids. Germline CDR1 LGHDT, CDR2 YNNKEL (reference sequence). The CDR3 sequence is CASSQDQGGLWLSGYTF. CDR3 sequence (DNA): TGTGCCAGCAGCCAAGATCAAGGGGGACTGTGGCTAAGTGGCTACACCTTC.

This clonotype was seen at least ten times. This chain connects TRBV10-3 to TRBJ1-1; D remains unclear. The V end lost 3 bases, the J end lost 3 bases, and 11 bases lay between the germline ends. The CDR3 is 14 residues long. CDR1 is ENHRY and CDR2 is SYGVKD in the germline V gene. For the CDR3, the DNA is TGTGCCATCAGTGAAGGGATGCGGGACACTGAAGCTTTCTTT. Amino acid sequence: CAISEGMRDTEAFF.

This clonotype has a count of ten or more. The chain carries TRBV5-6 and TRBJ2-4, with 8 bases aligning to TRBD1. CDR1 and CDR2 (germline): SGHDT, YYEEEE. This CDR3 has 16 amino acids. V shed 3 bases and J 0 bases; nucleotides not matched to a gene: 5. The CDR3 here is CASSSGGQVAKNIQYF. The CDR3 nucleotides read TGTGCCAGCAGCTCAGGGGGACAGGTAGCCAAAAACATTCAGTACTTC.

The chain is built from TRBV3-1 and TRBJ1-1, with D perhaps matching TRBD1 (5 bases). Trimming left V 0 bases short and J 6 bases short, with 14 bases between. This CDR3 is 15 amino acids long. Germline lookup yields CDR1 LGHDT and CDR2 YNNKEL (reference sequence). CDR3: CASSQESAGIAEAFF. CDR3 bases: TGTGCCAGCAGCCAAGAATCGGCAGGGATCGCTGAAGCTTTCTTT.

This chain connects TRBV7-2 to TRBJ2-5; 12 positions agree with TRBD2. CDR1 and CDR2 from the germline V gene are SGHTA and FQGNSA. The CDR3 totals 16 residues. V lost 2 bases to trimming and J lost 5 bases; unmatched junction nucleotides: 6. This CDR3 reads CASSLFLAGGPETQYF. In DNA form, the CDR3 reads TGTGCCAGCAGCTTATTTCTAGCGGGGGGGCCCGAGACCCAGTACTTC.

This clonotype was recorded only once. The V and J genes are TRBV4-2 and TRBJ2-2, with 12 bases lining up with TRBD2. V lost 4 bases and J lost 4; bases outside the gene matches: 4. Germline V gene sequence: CDR1 LGHNA, CDR2 YNFKEQ. There are 16 residues in the CDR3. This chain's CDR3 is CASSPWTSGVTGELFF. CDR3 bases: TGTGCCAGCAGCCCTTGGACTAGCGGGGTCACCGGGGAGCTGTTTTTT.

This clonotype was detected only a few times. This sequence joins TRBV9 and TRBJ2-1; 8 positions agree with TRBD2. Looked up from germline, CDR1 is SGDLS and CDR2 is YYNGEE. The CDR3 length is 15 residues. Losses at the gene ends were 3 bases for V and 0 bases for J; bases not matched to a gene: 2. This chain's CDR3 is CASSASGSSYNEQFF. CDR3 coding DNA: TGTGCCAGCAGCGCAAGCGGGAGCTCCTACAATGAGCAGTTCTTC.

At least ten counts were recorded for this clonotype. The chain is built from TRBV19 and TRBJ1-5; 8 bases agree with TRBD1. V lost 9 bases to trimming and J lost 4 bases; unmatched junction nucleotides: 14. From germline, CDR1 is LNHDA and CDR2 SQIVND (reference sequence). This CDR3 is 16 amino acids long. CDR3 bases: TGTGCCAGCCTACTCACAGGACAGGGACAGAATCAGCCCCAGCATTTT. Translating gives CASLLTGQGQNQPQHF.

The chain couples TRBV20-1 to TRBJ2-7; D gene uncertain. The CDR3 is 17 amino acids. CDR1 and CDR2 (germline): DFQATT, SNEGSKA (reference sequence). V lost 8 bases and J lost 0, with 26 bases in between. The CDR3 DNA reads TGCAGTACCCGCGTGGAAATATACATCAATAGCTCCTACGAGCAGTACTTC. Translated: CSTRVEIYINSSYEQYF.

The chain combines TRBV28 with TRBJ1-2, with TRBD1 as a possible D gene (5 bases). V dropped 5 bases and J dropped 4 bases, with 14 bases sitting between them. The length of the CDR3 is 14 residues. Germline CDR1 MDHEN, CDR2 SYDVKM. CDR3 sequence: CASSGFRDGYGYTF. CDR3 sequence (DNA): TGTGCCAGCAGTGGCTTCCGGGACGGCTATGGCTACACCTTC.

In its sample, this clonotype was seen many times. J is TRBJ2-5 and V is TRBV11-2; possible D gene TRBD1, 6 bases. The germline CDR1 and CDR2 sequences are SGHAT and FQNNGV. Trimming shortened V by 7 bases and J by 3 bases, and 24 bases separated the two germline ends. This CDR3 contains 17 residues. The CDR3 nucleotides are TGTGCCAGCATTCGGCGAGGGGGAACTGGGGGAAAAGAGACCCAGTACTTC. As protein: CASIRRGGTGGKETQYF.

This clonotype was seen only a few times. The CDR3 DNA reads TGTGCCAGCTCACCGCTTCCGGGACAGGATCAGCCCCAGCATTTT. Translating gives CASSPLPGQDQPQHF. This chain links TRBV18 with TRBJ1-5; TRBD1 aligns across 8 bases. The J segment lost 5 bases and the V segment lost 3 bases, leaving 6 bases of the junction unmatched. Germline loops: CDR1 KGHSH, CDR2 LQKENI. The CDR3 extends over 15 amino acids.

This clonotype was recorded many times. The gene calls are TRBV10-3 and TRBJ1-1; D remains ambiguous. The CDR3 has 11 residues. The V end was cut by 3 bases, the J end by 7 bases, with 6 bases between. CDR1 is ENHRY, CDR2 SYGVKD, per germline. This CDR3 reads CAISEEFEAFF. CDR3 sequence (DNA): TGTGCCATCAGTGAAGAGTTTGAAGCTTTCTTT.

A word on this clonotype: The final CDR3 position lacks the conserved phenylalanine or tryptophan, pointing to a likely read error. The V call is TRBV14, the J call TRBJ1-2; possible D gene TRBD1, 6 bases. The V gene lost 0 bases and the J gene lost 8 bases, with 13 bases spanning the gap. The CDR3 runs 14 residues. CDR1 is SGHDN and CDR2 is FVKESK in the germline V gene. Here the CDR3 reads CASSQDHTGLGYTY. DNA of the CDR3: TGTGCCAGCAGCCAAGATCACACAGGGTTGGGCTACACCTAC.

This clonotype came up many times. The chain combines TRBV4-3 with TRBJ2-2; D is ambiguous. The CDR3 contains 15 residues. CDR1 and CDR2 from the germline V gene are LGHNA and YSLEER. V lost 0 bases and J lost 7, with 12 bases in between. CDR3 DNA sequence: TGCGCCAGCAGCCAAGACATTTGGGAAAACGGGGAGCTGTTTTTT. It encodes CASSQDIWENGELFF.

This clonotype occurred many times. V is TRBV30 and J is TRBJ1-2; D gene ambiguous. Germline V CDR1 and CDR2: GTSNPN, SVGIG (reference sequence). Trimming took 3 bases from V and 3 from J, leaving 5 bases between them. The CDR3 sequence is 11 residues long. The CDR3, as DNA: TGTGCCTGGAGCGGACACTATGGCTACACCTTC. This translates into CAWSGHYGYTF. Complete variable domain (other parts from reference TRBV30 and TRBJ1-2): SQTIHQWPATLVQPVGSPLSLECTVEGTSNPNLYWYRQAAGRGLQLLFYSVGIGQISSEVPQNLSASRPQDRQFILSSKKLLLSDSGFYLCAWSGHYGYTFGSGTRLTVV.